What follows describes a single TCR beta chain. Its target is unknown. These data are taken from a study of cytomegalovirus exposure and HLA in healthy donors. Whole-study context: Ancestry clustering placed about four fifths of 300 to 400 genotyped donors in the Caucasian-associated cluster.

CDR1 and CDR2 (germline): SNHLY, FYNNEI. The CDR3 spans 11 residues. V shed 10 bases and J shed 7 bases, with 13 bases lying between them. Study observations and caveats: Follow-up analysis seemed to connect common viral pathogens with several of the most significant clusters identified.

60 Vbeta and 13 Jbeta primers were used in PCR. Measured with immunoSEQ multiplex PCR; TCRdb has only the in-frame clones, and not every one. This sample yields about 120,000 clones, of which roughly 70% are seen a single time; nearly 3% belongs to the top ten. The TCR comes from a woman in her forties in good health and CMV-seropositive. The chain recombines TRBV2 with TRBJ1-2, with D tentatively TRBD1 (5 bases). Sequences were obtained from PBMCs. The CDR3: CATMGGVGYTF. In DNA form, the CDR3 reads TGTGCCACCATGGGGGGGGTTGGCTACACCTTC. The full variable domain, in which reference TRBV2 and TRBJ1-2 provide the parts outside the CDR3, is EPEVTQTPSHQVTQMGQEVILRCVPISNHLYFYWYRQILGQKVEFLVSFYNNEISEKSEIFDDQFSVERPDGSNFTLKIRSTKLEDSAMYFCATMGGVGYTFGSGTRLTVV.